This T cell receptor beta chain was captured by sequencing in a study of blood T cell repertoires in COVID-19 (TCRdb year 2020). Regarding the research as a whole: The collaborator samples originated in the United States, Italy and Spain and spanned the acute and convalescent phases of COVID-19. The sample metadata nearly always contained a de-identified subject ID, COVID-19 status, age in years and sex. Deeply sampled blood TCRbeta repertoires from subjects exposed to, actively infected with, or recovered from COVID-19 were included in the dataset. Where HLA class I and class II types were available, the types were taken from metadata supplied by the sample provider, not from assay-based typing. The material from the prospective study consisted of cDNA or gDNA derived from T cells, B-cell-depleted T cells, or PBMCs. The repertoires were released in a freely available public database intended as a resource for research on the immune response to SARS-CoV-2. Samples came from the ongoing ImmuneRACE study (first 160 participants) plus 1,254 subjects from 6 global collaborators. Overall study outcomes, separate from this receptor: The quantity of clinical and demographic metadata differed by source and by participant and was supplied without curation.

Collaborating institutions collected whole blood in K2EDTA tubes following their own protocols. For TCRbeta analysis, collaborators shipped samples in one of three forms: frozen whole blood, isolated PBMCs, or DNA extracted from either of those sample types. TCRbeta CDR3 regions were amplified from genomic DNA by means of the immunoSEQ Assay, a bias-controlled multiplex PCR. As for the authors' bioinformatics: The number of nucleated cells in each sample was estimated from the amplification of reference gene primers within the assay. To quantify the absolute abundance of each unique TCRbeta CDR3 rearrangement, sequence reads were collapsed and filtered. Productive Simpson clonality was computed per sample as the square root of Simpson's diversity index over productive rearrangements. In its TCRdb copy, this immuneACCESS table keeps in-frame sequences only and misses some clones. Where compared with another copy, unresolved V genes explain less than half of these, and the others have no known cause. The V and J calls and clone size are taken from that table; D and trimming were inferred from the DNA. The sample profile shows about 320,000 clones; 70% to 90% of them were found once. The ten largest clones capture 7.2% of the sample.

The CDR3 holds 14 amino acids from the cysteine to the phenylalanine. Only the CDR3 DNA stays, 42 bases, in frame from base 1. The germline V gene (reference sequence) specifies SEHNR as CDR1 and FQNEAQ as CDR2. Compared with germline, V lacks 4 bases and J lacks 5 bases; bases without a gene match: 2. As regards this clone: Its target antigen remains unknown. It has no much larger one-base neighbor in the sample; base qualities were not kept.

Sequences were obtained from peripheral blood. The sequence is built from TRBV7-9 and TRBJ1-4, and 9 junction bases match TRBD1. The TCR originated in a human donor in a cohort sampled during active COVID-19. Here is the DNA: TGTGCCAGCAGCTCGGACAGGGGAAATGAAAAACTGTTTTTT. Its translation is CASSSDRGNEKLFF.